Many counts were recorded for the clone carrying this T cell receptor (beta chain). The data were taken from a study of T cell repertoires in cytomegalovirus infection. Germline lookup yields CDR1 SGHTA and CDR2 FQGNSA. The CDR3 length is 15 residues. V lost 4 bases and J lost 4; bases outside the gene matches: 8. TCRdb called the reads again in MiXCR, with one record for every CDR3 protein. Counted here are some 390,000 distinct CDR3 sequences, around 18% occurring once; the ten biggest clones make up about 10%. Material for sequencing was PBMCs. The source is a human donor in good health (CMV status not recorded). Some clones in this sample may be carry-over from other donors' samples. The chain has TRBV7-2 and TRBJ1-1, with 8 bases that match TRBD1. CDR3 in DNA: TGTGCCAGCAGCTCGGACAGGGCTGGGACCACTGAAGCTTTCTTT. Residues: CASSSDRAGTTEAFF.